This T cell receptor beta chain was captured in a study of shared clonotypes between healthy human individuals. General study points: Even with large depth, rarefaction showed that sorted-subset sequencing was incomplete. In having few donors, the study represented limited genetic and exposure-history diversity. Sharing across a handful of donors was seen in around 5.1% of naive CD4 clonotypes.

V dropped 4 bases and J dropped 5; count of bases not matched to a gene: 15. Germline V lookup: CDR1 SGHNT, CDR2 YYREEE (reference sequence). The CDR3 length is 17 residues. Notes on this clone: Antigen: not known.

Template for every sorted-subset replicate PCR totaled 200 to 250 ng DNA, approximately 30,000 T cell genomes. Only in-frame clones appear in the TCRdb table, and some are missing; sequencing was by immunoSEQ multiplex PCR. The repertoire holds approximately 940,000 clones, with less than 85% as singletons. The chain employs TRBV5-4 and TRBJ2-5; 9 nucleotides agree with TRBD2. The TCR sequence derives from a man aged 18-30 years in good health. The sequencing input was memory CD4+ T cells sorted from blood. Subset reported: CD45RA-negative fraction. CDR3 nucleotide sequence: TGTGCCAGCAGCCCTGGACTAGCGACGGGGGGCCCCGAGACCCAGTACTTC. Protein: CASSPGLATGGPETQYF.